This entry lists 11 T cell receptor beta chains sequenced from one sample in a study of CD8 T cells in Susac syndrome (dated by TCRdb to between 2018 and 2020). Libraries were prepared through the immunoSEQ multiplex PCR assay. RNA was extracted using the RNeasy kit, and roughly 0.45 to 1 microgram was reverse transcribed with random hexamers. TCRdb ran its own pipeline on the public reads, namely fastp trimming at Q25 and MiXCR clone calling, and kept in-frame beta chains. Rows merge per CDR3 protein into single entries with the most common DNA and genes. The sample table holds over 200,000 distinct CDR3 sequences, of which roughly 94% were seen once. Just over 0.08% of the sample rests with the top ten. Specimen: CD4+ T cells from PBMCs. The receptor set was obtained from a human donor with multiple sclerosis.

The rearrangement joins TRBV20-1 to TRBJ1-5; TRBD1 might be the D (6 bases). V was pared by 6 bases and J by 6 bases, with 15 bases between. CDR3 length equals 13 residues. From germline, CDR1 is DFQATT and CDR2 SNEGSKA (reference sequence). The CDR3 DNA reads as TGCAGTGCCCCGACAGGACCTACTCAGCCCCAGCATTTT. Translated, it gives CSAPTGPTQPQHF.

The chain is built from TRBV20-1 and TRBJ2-1; D may correspond to TRBD1 or TRBD2 (5 bases each). CDR3 length: 14 amino acids. CDR1 is DFQATT, CDR2 SNEGSKA, per germline (reference sequence). Trimming cost V 2 bases and J 4 bases, with 12 bases left between them. The CDR3 DNA follows: TGCAGTGCTAGATGGGGGACGGATTACAATGAGCAGTTCTTC. It specifies CSARWGTDYNEQFF.

This chain uses TRBV12-3 or TRBV12-4 with TRBJ1-3; D call uncertain. The ends were cut back, 0 bases at V and 4 bases at J, with 4 bases in the middle. This CDR3 is 13 amino acids long. CDR3 residues: CASSLAAGNTIYF. In DNA form, the CDR3 reads TGTGCCAGCAGTTTAGCGGCAGGAAACACCATATATTTT.

The gene calls are TRBV30 and TRBJ1-2, with D unresolved. Trimming stripped 5 bases from V and 10 bases from J, with 23 bases between. Germline CDR1 is GTSNPN and CDR2 is SVGIG (reference sequence). There are 14 residues in the CDR3. The CDR3 region is CAWAALLRSAFYTF. In DNA, the CDR3 is TGTGCCTGGGCTGCCTTATTGAGAAGCGCCTTCTACACCTTC.

The chain is built from TRBV12-3 or TRBV12-4 and TRBJ2-7; no reliable D call. CDR3 length: 12 residues. Trimming stripped 3 bases from V and 6 bases from J, with 9 bases between. The DNA of the CDR3 is TGTGCCAGCAGTTTCACGAGCGCCGAGCAGTACTTC. It codes for CASSFTSAEQYF.

CDR3 sequence reads: CSAKQGTGEPQHF. CDR3 nucleotides: TGCAGTGCTAAACAGGGGACTGGCGAGCCCCAGCATTTT. The chain combines TRBV20-1 with TRBJ1-5, with 7 positions matching TRBD1. This CDR3 spans 13 amino acids. V lost 4 bases and J lost 8; bases outside the gene matches: 8. Germline V gives CDR1 DFQATT, CDR2 SNEGSKA (reference sequence).

This chain links TRBV4-2 with TRBJ2-7; the D is unclear. The CDR3 covers 13 residues. V dropped 4 bases and J dropped 3 bases, with 10 bases sitting between them. Germline V gene data show CDR1 as LGHNA and CDR2 as YNFKEQ. CDR3 sequence reads: CASSLRVCYEQYV. The DNA of the CDR3 is TGTGCCAGCAGCCTTCGGGTTTGCTACGAGCAGTACGTC.

This clonotype was detected only once. The chain combines TRBV27 with TRBJ2-3; D gene unclear. The CDR3 contains 17 residues. The V gene lost 2 bases and the J gene lost 0 bases, with 15 bases spanning the gap. From germline, CDR1 is MNHEY and CDR2 SMNVEV (reference sequence). CDR3 protein: CASSLSPSTFSTDTQYF. The CDR3 DNA sequence: TGTGCCAGCAGTTTAAGTCCGTCTACCTTCAGCACAGATACGCAGTATTTT.

The chain carries TRBV29-1 and TRBJ2-3; D remains unclear. The V gene lost 5 bases and the J gene lost 3 bases, with 12 bases spanning the gap. Germline V lookup: CDR1 SQVTM, CDR2 ANQGSEA. This CDR3 region has 13 residues. The CDR3 sequence is CSVNPTGTDTQYF. The DNA for the CDR3 is TGCAGCGTTAACCCCACCGGTACAGATACGCAGTATTTT.

This chain's CDR3 is CASSLGGAGNTIYF. CDR3 coding DNA: TGTGCCAGCAGCTTAGGCGGAGCTGGAAACACCATATATTTT. The rearrangement joins TRBV7-8 to TRBJ1-3; D ambiguous. V lost 1 base to trimming and J lost 2 bases, with 6 bases between them. CDR1 and CDR2 from the germline V gene are SGHVS and FQNEAQ. The length of the CDR3 is 14 residues.

In DNA form, the CDR3 reads TGTGCCAGCAGCTTACAGGCGTCTAGCGGGCTCCAAAGGACGCAGTATTTT. This gives the protein CASSLQASSGLQRTQYF. The chain uses TRBV7-2 and TRBJ2-3, with TRBD2 matching over 8 bases. After removal of 2 bases from V and 9 bases from J, the junction contained 16 bases not matched to a gene. Per the germline V gene, CDR1 is SGHTA and CDR2 is FQGNSA. The CDR3 has 17 residues.